The 20 T cell receptor beta chains reported below all come from one sample, sequenced in a study of OX40 agonist ivuxolimab in advanced cancers. TCRdb's table, derived via immunoSEQ multiplex PCR, lists solely in-frame clones and lacks some. The profile shows tens of thousands of clones, approximately 80% of them singletons. The sequencing here drew on CD4+ or CD8+ T cells sorted from blood, taken in a trial of the OX40 agonist ivuxolimab. The receptors shown here come from an adult with an advanced solid tumor such as melanoma, head and neck, liver or kidney cancer.

The chain couples TRBV7-6 to TRBJ1-1, with a tentative D call TRBD1 (5 bases). This CDR3 comprises 14 residues. From germline, CDR1 is SGHVS and CDR2 FNYEAQ. Trimming pared 1 base from V and 12 bases from J, leaving 18 bases between. The CDR3: CASSLEDTTYPPFF. CDR3 nucleotide sequence: TGTGCCAGCAGCTTAGAGGACACGACTTATCCCCCTTTCTTT.

The chain recombines TRBV19 with TRBJ1-5; TRBD1 might be the D (6 bases). This CDR3 contains 12 residues. CDR1 LNHDA and CDR2 SQIVND come from the germline V gene (reference sequence). Trimming pared 7 bases from V and 4 bases from J, leaving 8 bases between. The CDR3 sequence is CASTDRNQPQHF. Written as DNA, the CDR3 is TGTGCCAGTACGGACAGAAATCAGCCCCAGCATTTT.

The V call is TRBV30, the J call TRBJ1-3; weak D call: TRBD1 (5 bases). Trimming removed 3 bases at V and 2 bases at J, with 17 bases between. The length of the CDR3 is 16 residues. The germline gives CDR1 GTSNPN, CDR2 SVGIG (reference sequence). The CDR3 is CAWSYRRVLPGNTIYF. The CDR3, as DNA: TGTGCCTGGAGCTACAGGAGGGTCCTCCCTGGAAACACCATATATTTT.

The chain employs TRBV5-6 and TRBJ2-7; the D gene is possibly TRBD1 (5 bases). This CDR3 spans 15 amino acids. Germline CDR1 and CDR2: SGHDT and YYEEEE. Trimming stripped 2 bases from V and 0 bases from J, with 12 bases between. The CDR3 reads CASSFDRRSSYEQYV. The DNA for the CDR3 is TGTGCCAGCAGCTTCGACAGAAGAAGCTCCTACGAGCAGTACGTC.

The chain links TRBV6-6 to TRBJ1-5; 11 positions agree with TRBD1. Germline lookup yields CDR1 MNHNY and CDR2 SVGAGI (reference sequence). The CDR3 has 14 amino acids. Unmatched junction bases numbered 3, after V lost 6 bases and J lost 5 bases. This chain's CDR3 is CASSRTGGDQPQHF. Written as DNA, the CDR3 is TGTGCCAGCAGCCGGACAGGGGGCGATCAGCCCCAGCATTTT.

The CDR3 sequence is CASSEGWWYGYTF. CDR3 DNA: TGTGCCAGCAGTGAGGGGTGGTGGTATGGCTACACCTTC. V usage is TRBV25-1 and J usage is TRBJ1-2; no definite D call. This CDR3 is built from 13 residues. V lost 3 bases, J lost 5 bases, and 10 bases lay in between. Germline V gene data show CDR1 as MGHDK and CDR2 as SYGVNS.

The rearrangement links TRBV28 to TRBJ2-3, with D unresolved. V lost 6 bases and J 3 bases, leaving 10 bases between the germline ends. This CDR3 has 13 amino acids. Germline V gene sequence: CDR1 MDHEN, CDR2 SYDVKM. The CDR3 region has the DNA TGTGCCAGCAGCCTCCAAACGACAGATACGCAGTATTTT. Encoded protein: CASSLQTTDTQYF.

Only one count was recorded for this clone. The chain carries TRBV9 and TRBJ1-6; no clear D gene. CDR3 length equals 15 residues. The ends were cut back, 4 bases at V and 10 bases at J, with 18 bases in the middle. CDR1 is SGDLS, CDR2 YYNGEE, per germline. The CDR3 reads CASSPRRREYSPLHF. For the CDR3, the DNA is TGTGCCAGCAGCCCGAGAAGGAGGGAGTACTCACCCCTCCACTTT.

This clone was seen just once. This chain connects TRBV7-7 to TRBJ2-5, with 13 bases identical to TRBD2. Per the germline V gene, CDR1 is SSHAT and CDR2 is FNYEAQ (reference sequence). V trimming: 6 bases; J trimming: 2 bases; junction bases outside the gene matches: 9. The CDR3 consists of 17 residues. CDR3 region: CASSPLGGLAGQETQYF. CDR3 bases: TGTGCCAGCAGTCCACTCGGGGGACTAGCGGGACAAGAGACCCAGTACTTC.

The chain uses TRBV28 and TRBJ1-2, with D maybe TRBD1 (5 bases). V was pared by 2 bases and J by 7 bases, with 17 bases between. CDR1 and CDR2 from the germline V gene are MDHEN and SYDVKM. The CDR3 contains 15 residues. CDR3 residues: CASSLGATRLGGYTF. For the CDR3, the DNA is TGTGCCAGCAGTTTAGGGGCCACCCGGCTTGGTGGCTACACCTTC.

The chain uses TRBV29-1 and TRBJ2-3, with 7 bases that match TRBD1. The CDR3 is 13 residues long. Per the germline V gene, CDR1 is SQVTM and CDR2 is ANQGSEA. The V segment lost 5 bases and the J segment 4 bases; nucleotides outside the gene matches: 6. The chain's CDR3 is CSVSDRVPDTQYF. The CDR3 coding sequence is TGCAGCGTTAGTGACAGGGTCCCAGATACGCAGTATTTT.

The chain employs TRBV7-8 and TRBJ1-5; a possible D gene is TRBD1 (6 bases). V was shortened by 4 bases and J by 6 bases, with 16 bases between the two germline ends. CDR3 length: 15 residues. Germline V gene data show CDR1 as SGHVS and CDR2 as FQNEAQ. CDR3: CASSSPWGAIQPQHF. The DNA for the CDR3 is TGTGCCAGCAGCTCCCCTTGGGGGGCGATTCAGCCCCAGCATTTT.

This rearrangement joins TRBV2 to TRBJ1-1; no reliable D call. V was trimmed by 5 bases and J by 3 bases, leaving 13 bases between them. The germline V gene has CDR1 SNHLY and CDR2 FYNNEI. This CDR3 spans 14 amino acids. The CDR3 DNA follows: TGTGCCAGCAGTCCCCGGGGTACGCACACTGAAGCTTTCTTT. This sequence encodes CASSPRGTHTEAFF.

V and J are TRBV13 and TRBJ2-7, with D perhaps being TRBD1 or TRBD2 (7 bases each). Trimming took off 0 bases at V and 5 bases at J, with 11 bases between the two ends. The germline V gene encodes CDR1 PRHDT and CDR2 FYEKMQ (reference sequence). This CDR3 spans 14 amino acids. CDR3 in DNA: TGTGCCAGCAGCTTAGGGGGAGGGGGCCACGAGCAGTACTTC. It translates to CASSLGGGGHEQYF.

This chain links TRBV6-1 with TRBJ1-2, with 8 bases fitting TRBD1. The junction had 9 bases not matched to a gene; V was cut back by 7 bases and J by 5 bases. The CDR3 is made up of 14 amino acids. Germline CDR1 MNHNS, CDR2 SASEGT. CDR3 sequence: CASISGTGQYGYTF. CDR3 coding DNA: TGTGCCAGCATTTCAGGGACAGGACAGTATGGCTACACCTTC.

The gene calls are TRBV11-2 and TRBJ1-2; the match to TRBD1 covers 10 bases. Germline-derived CDR1 and CDR2 are SGHAT and FQNNGV. V lost 2 bases to trimming and J lost 4 bases; unmatched junction nucleotides: 1. This CDR3 spans 14 amino acids. The CDR3 DNA follows: TGTGCCAGCAGCTTATGGACAGGGGGCTATGGCTACACCTTC. Translated, it gives CASSLWTGGYGYTF.

This chain joins TRBV11-3 and TRBJ2-1, with a possible D match to TRBD2 (7 bases). The V end was cut by 5 bases, the J end by 8 bases, with 19 bases between. CDR3 length: 15 residues. Germline lookup yields CDR1 SGHNT and CDR2 YENEEA. Here the CDR3 DNA reads TGTGCCAGCAGCAGGAGGGGGTCGGGAGGCTATGAGCAGTTCTTC. Translating it yields CASSRRGSGGYEQFF.

V gene TRBV28 combines with J gene TRBJ2-6, with 8 bases matching TRBD2. Germline assignment: CDR1 MDHEN and CDR2 SYDVKM. This CDR3 has 18 residues. V dropped 4 bases and J dropped 0; count of bases not matched to a gene: 8. The chain's CDR3 is CASSSILAEFSGANVLTF. The CDR3 coding sequence is TGTGCCAGCAGTTCGATACTAGCGGAGTTCTCTGGGGCCAACGTCCTGACTTTC.

The V and J genes are TRBV12-5 and TRBJ2-1, with 12 bases lining up with TRBD2. CDR3 length: 16 amino acids. With 6 bases clipped from V and 5 bases from J, the junction kept 8 bases outside the gene matches. CDR1 LGHNT and CDR2 FRNRAP come from the germline V gene. In DNA, the CDR3 is TGTGCTAGTGGGACTAGCGGGAGAAGGGGGGACAATGAGCAGTTCTTC. Protein sequence: CASGTSGRRGDNEQFF. The entire variable domain, with the rest obtained from reference TRBV12-5 and TRBJ2-1, is as follows: DARVTQTPRHKVTEMGQEVTMRCQPILGHNTVFWYRQTMMQGLELLAYFRNRAPLDDSGMPKDRFSAEMPDATLATLKIQPSEPRDSAVYFCASGTSGRRGDNEQFFGPGTRLTVL.

The chain's CDR3 is CASSLELGAVAGELFF. CDR3 coding DNA: TGTGCCAGCAGCTTGGAGTTGGGGGCAGTCGCCGGGGAGCTGTTTTTT. V usage is TRBV5-6 and J usage is TRBJ2-2, with a possible D match to TRBD1 (6 bases). CDR1 is SGHDT, CDR2 YYEEEE, per germline. There are 16 residues in the CDR3. Trimming shortened V by 0 bases and J by 6 bases, and 15 bases separated the two germline ends.